What follows is one T cell receptor beta chain and its context. After removal of 3 bases from V and 8 bases from J, the junction contained 7 bases not matched to a gene. The CDR3 runs 14 residues. Germline-derived CDR1 and CDR2 are SNHLY and FYNNEI. The entry originates in a study of blood T cell repertoires in COVID-19. Overall study context: Acute and convalescent COVID-19 samples came from the United States, Italy and Spain.

In the original workflow: Cell counts per sample came from amplifying reference gene primers. Generated by immunoSEQ multiplex PCR, the TCRdb table keeps only in-frame clones and is missing some. V, J and clone size were drawn from that table, and D and trimming were deduced from the DNA. Among about 59,000 clones listed, around 86% were seen once. This clonotype was obtained from a woman of 80 years or more with active or convalescent COVID-19. Sequences were obtained from peripheral blood. The chain links TRBV2 to TRBJ1-2, with 9 bases aligning to TRBD1. As DNA, the CDR3 is TGTGCCAGCAGTGAGGGACAGGGTATGACGGGCTACACCTTC. This codes for CASSEGQGMTGYTF.